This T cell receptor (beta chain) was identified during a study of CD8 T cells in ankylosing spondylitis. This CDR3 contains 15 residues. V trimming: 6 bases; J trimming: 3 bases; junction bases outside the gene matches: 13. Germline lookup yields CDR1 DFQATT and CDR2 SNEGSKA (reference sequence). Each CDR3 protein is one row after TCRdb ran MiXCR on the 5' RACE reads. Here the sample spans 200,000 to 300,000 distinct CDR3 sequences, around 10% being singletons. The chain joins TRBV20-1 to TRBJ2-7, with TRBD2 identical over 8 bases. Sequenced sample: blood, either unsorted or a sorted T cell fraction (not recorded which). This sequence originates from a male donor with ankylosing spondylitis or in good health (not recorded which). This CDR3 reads CSAQRTGGGNYEQYF. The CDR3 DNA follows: TGCAGTGCCCAGAGGACTGGCGGGGGGAACTACGAGCAGTACTTC.